This record looks at one TCR beta chain sequence and its context. The germline CDR1 and CDR2 sequences are SQVTM and ANQGSEA. There are 13 residues in the CDR3. V lost 7 bases, J lost 8 bases, and 12 bases stayed unmatched. The sample belongs to a study of OX40 agonist ivuxolimab in advanced cancers. About the study: Mean age 60 years, range roughly 20 to 85; around 80% male.

The protocol was immunoSEQ multiplex PCR, while the TCRdb copy is restricted to in-frame clones and leaves out a portion. The table lists roughly 45,000 clones, approximately 78% of them singletons, with about 7.2% in the top ten. Material: CD4+ or CD8+ T cells sorted from blood, obtained in a trial of the OX40 agonist ivuxolimab. The sequence came from an adult with an advanced solid tumor such as melanoma, head and neck, liver or kidney cancer. This chain links TRBV29-1 with TRBJ1-2; the match to TRBD1 covers 8 bases. The CDR3 nucleotides are TGCAGCGACTGGACAGGGTTAATGGGAGGCTACACCTTC. Its protein is CSDWTGLMGGYTF.